Below are 2 T cell receptor beta chains sequenced from a single sample in a study of blood T cell repertoires in COVID-19 (dated by TCRdb to 2020 to 2022). Libraries were built with the immunoSEQ multiplex PCR assay. The table comes from immuneACCESS by way of TCRdb, which keeps in-frame sequences with V and J called. Part of the clones is missing from these tables; in studies checked, under half for an unresolved V gene and the rest for unknown reasons. This sample gives about 41,000 clones in total; around 83% of them show up just once. The ten largest make up 2% to 3% of the sample. Sequencing was carried out using peripheral blood. The origin of the receptors is a woman aged 55-70 years with acute or convalescent COVID-19.

This sequence joins TRBV27 and TRBJ2-4; 7 nucleotides align to TRBD1. V trimming: 6 bases; J trimming: 0 bases; junction bases outside the gene matches: 5. Germline V gives CDR1 MNHEY, CDR2 SMNVEV (reference sequence). CDR3 size: 15 residues. CDR3 loop: CASSKGTVAKNIQYF. The CDR3 coding sequence is TGTGCCAGCAGCAAGGGGACAGTAGCCAAAAACATTCAGTACTTC.

V and J are TRBV5-4 and TRBJ2-1; perhaps TRBD2 as D (6 bases). Trimming cost V 4 bases and J 2 bases, with 13 bases left between them. This CDR3 is built from 15 residues. The V gene's germline CDR1 is SGHNT and CDR2 YYREEE (reference sequence). CDR3 nucleotides: TGTGCCAGCAGCCAGCCTAAGCGGGCCTACAATGAGCAGTTCTTC. Translation gives CASSQPKRAYNEQFF.